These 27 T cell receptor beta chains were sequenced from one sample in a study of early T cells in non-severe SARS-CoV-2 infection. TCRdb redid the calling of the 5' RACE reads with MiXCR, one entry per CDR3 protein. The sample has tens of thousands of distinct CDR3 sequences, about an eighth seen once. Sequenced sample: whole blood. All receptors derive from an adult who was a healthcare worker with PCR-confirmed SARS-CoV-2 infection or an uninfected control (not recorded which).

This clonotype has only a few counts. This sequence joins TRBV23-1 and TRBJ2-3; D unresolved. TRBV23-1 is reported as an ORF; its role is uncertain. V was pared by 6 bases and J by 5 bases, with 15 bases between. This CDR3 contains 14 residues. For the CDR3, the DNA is TGCGCCAGCAGGGAGAAATGCTGGAAAGATACGCAGTATTTT. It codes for CASREKCWKDTQYF.

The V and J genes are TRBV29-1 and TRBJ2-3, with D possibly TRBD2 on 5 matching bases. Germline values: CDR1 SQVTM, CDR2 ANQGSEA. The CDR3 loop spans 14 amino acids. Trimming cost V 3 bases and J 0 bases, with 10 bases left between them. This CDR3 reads CSVDVGGSTDTQYF. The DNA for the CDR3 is TGCAGCGTTGACGTTGGCGGGAGCACAGATACGCAGTATTTT.

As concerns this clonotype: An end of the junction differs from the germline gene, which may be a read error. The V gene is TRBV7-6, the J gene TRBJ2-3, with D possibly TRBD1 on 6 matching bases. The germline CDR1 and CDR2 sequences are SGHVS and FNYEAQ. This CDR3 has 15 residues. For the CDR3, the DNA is TGTGCCAGCAGCTTAATTGAATTCCCGGACAGCGGCCTATTTTTT. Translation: CASSLIEFPDSGLFF.

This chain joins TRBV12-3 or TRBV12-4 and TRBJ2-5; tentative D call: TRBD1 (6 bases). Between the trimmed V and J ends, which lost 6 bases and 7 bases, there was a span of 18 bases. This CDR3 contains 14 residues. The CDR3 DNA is TGTGCCAGCAGCCAACAGGGAGCTTGGGGGACCCAGTACTTC. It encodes CASSQQGAWGTQYF.

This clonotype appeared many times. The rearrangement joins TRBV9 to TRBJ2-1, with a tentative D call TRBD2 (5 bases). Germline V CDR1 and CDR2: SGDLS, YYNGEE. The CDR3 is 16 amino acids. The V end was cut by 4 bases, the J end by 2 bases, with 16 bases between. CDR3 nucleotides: TGTGCCAGCAGCTCACGTGGGGAGTACGCCTACAATGAGCAGTTCTTC. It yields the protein CASSSRGEYAYNEQFF.

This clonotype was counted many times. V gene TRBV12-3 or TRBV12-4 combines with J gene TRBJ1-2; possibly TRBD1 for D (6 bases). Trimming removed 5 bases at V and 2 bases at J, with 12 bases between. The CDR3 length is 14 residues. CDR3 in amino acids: CASSHHRANYGYTF. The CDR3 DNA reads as TGTGCCAGCAGTCACCACAGGGCAAACTATGGCTACACCTTC.

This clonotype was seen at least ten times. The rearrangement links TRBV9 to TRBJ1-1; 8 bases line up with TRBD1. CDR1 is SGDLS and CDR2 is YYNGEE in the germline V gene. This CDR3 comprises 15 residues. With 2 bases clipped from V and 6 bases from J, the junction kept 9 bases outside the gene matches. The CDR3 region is CASSVHSTGESEAFF. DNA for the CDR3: TGTGCCAGCAGCGTTCACTCGACAGGGGAATCTGAAGCTTTCTTT.

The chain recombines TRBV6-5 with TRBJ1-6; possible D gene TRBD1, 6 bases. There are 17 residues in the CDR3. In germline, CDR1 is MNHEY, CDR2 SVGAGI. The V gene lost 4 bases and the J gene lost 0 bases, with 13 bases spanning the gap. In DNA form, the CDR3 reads TGTGCCAGCAGTTTTAAAACAGGGAGCTCCTATAATTCACCCCTCCACTTT. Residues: CASSFKTGSSYNSPLHF.

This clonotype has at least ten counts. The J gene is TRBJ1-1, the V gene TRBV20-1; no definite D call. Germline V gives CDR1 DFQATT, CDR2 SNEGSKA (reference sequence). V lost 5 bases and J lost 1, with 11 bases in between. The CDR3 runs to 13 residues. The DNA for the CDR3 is TGCAGTGCTTTAAAAGCGGGGAACACTGAAGCTTTCTTT. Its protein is CSALKAGNTEAFF.

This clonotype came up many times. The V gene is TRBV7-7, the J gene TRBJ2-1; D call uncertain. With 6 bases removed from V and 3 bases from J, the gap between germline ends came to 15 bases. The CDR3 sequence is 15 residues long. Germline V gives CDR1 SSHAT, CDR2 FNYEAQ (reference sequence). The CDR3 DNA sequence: TGTGCCAGCAGTTCTCTACCTACTGGCTACAATGAGCAGTTCTTC. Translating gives CASSSLPTGYNEQFF.

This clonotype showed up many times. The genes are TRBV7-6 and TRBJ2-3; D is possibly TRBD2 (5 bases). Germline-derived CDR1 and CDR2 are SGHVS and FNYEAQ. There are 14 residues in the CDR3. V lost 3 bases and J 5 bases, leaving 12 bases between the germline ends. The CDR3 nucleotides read TGTGCCAGCAGCTTTGAGGACTTTAGAGATACGCAGTATTTT. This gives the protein CASSFEDFRDTQYF.

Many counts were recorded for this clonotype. This CDR3 is CASSSDTSDGGYTF. CDR3 bases: TGTGCCAGCAGCTCGGACACTTCAGATGGGGGCTACACCTTC. J is TRBJ1-2 and V is TRBV11-2, with a possible D match to TRBD1 (5 bases). Trimming stripped 4 bases from V and 8 bases from J, with 17 bases between. The CDR3 is made up of 14 amino acids. Germline V gene data show CDR1 as SGHAT and CDR2 as FQNNGV.

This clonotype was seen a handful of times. CDR3 residues: CASSQEGWAGNTIYF. CDR3 DNA: TGCGCCAGCAGCCAAGAAGGCTGGGCTGGAAACACCATATATTTT. The genes are TRBV4-3 and TRBJ1-3; D is ambiguous. The CDR3 runs 15 residues. Between the trimmed V and J ends, which lost 0 bases and 2 bases, there was a span of 8 bases. In germline, CDR1 is LGHNA, CDR2 YSLEER.

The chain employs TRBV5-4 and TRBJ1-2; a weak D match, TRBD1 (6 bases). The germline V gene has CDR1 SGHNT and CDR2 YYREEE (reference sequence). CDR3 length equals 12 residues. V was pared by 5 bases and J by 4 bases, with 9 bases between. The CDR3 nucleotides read TGTGCCAGCAGGGTGGACAGCTATGGCTACACCTTC. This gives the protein CASRVDSYGYTF.

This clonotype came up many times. The CDR3: CASSLLPPGDNEQFF. The CDR3 DNA is TGTGCCAGCAGTTTATTGCCGCCGGGAGACAATGAGCAGTTCTTC. This rearrangement joins TRBV28 to TRBJ2-1; D possibly corresponds to TRBD2 (6 bases). CDR1 MDHEN and CDR2 SYDVKM come from the germline V gene. This CDR3 region has 15 residues. V was cut by 1 base and J by 5 bases, with 12 bases left in between.

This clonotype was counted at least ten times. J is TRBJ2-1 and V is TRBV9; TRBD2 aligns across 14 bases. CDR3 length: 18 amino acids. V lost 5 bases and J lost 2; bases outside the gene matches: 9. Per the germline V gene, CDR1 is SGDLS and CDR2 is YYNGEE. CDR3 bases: TGTGCCAGCAGAGAGGGACTAGCGGGGGCTAAAACCTACAATGAGCAGTTCTTC. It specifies CASREGLAGAKTYNEQFF.

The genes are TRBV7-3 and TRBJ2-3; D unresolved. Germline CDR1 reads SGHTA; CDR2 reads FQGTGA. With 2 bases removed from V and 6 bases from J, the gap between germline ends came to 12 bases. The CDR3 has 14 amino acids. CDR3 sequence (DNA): TGTGCCAGCAGCTTAGGTAACCAAGGGGATACGCAGTATTTT. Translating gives CASSLGNQGDTQYF. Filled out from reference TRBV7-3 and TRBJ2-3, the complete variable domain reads GAGVSQTPSNKVTEKGKYVELRCDPISGHTALYWYRQSLGQGPEFLIYFQGTGAADDSGLPNDRFFAVRPEGSVSTLKIQRTERGDSAVYLCASSLGNQGDTQYFGPGTRLTVL.

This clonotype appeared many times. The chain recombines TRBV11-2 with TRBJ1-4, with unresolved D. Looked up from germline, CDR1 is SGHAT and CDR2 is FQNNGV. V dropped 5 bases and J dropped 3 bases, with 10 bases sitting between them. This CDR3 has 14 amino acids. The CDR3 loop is CASSKTGANEKLFF. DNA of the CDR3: TGTGCCAGCAGCAAAACGGGTGCTAATGAAAAACTGTTTTTT.

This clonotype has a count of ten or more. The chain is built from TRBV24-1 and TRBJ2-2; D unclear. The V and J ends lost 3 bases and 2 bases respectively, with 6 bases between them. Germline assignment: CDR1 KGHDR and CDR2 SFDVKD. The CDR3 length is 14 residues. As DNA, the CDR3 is TGTGCCACCAGTGATAAGGGAAACACCGGGGAGCTGTTTTTT. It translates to CATSDKGNTGELFF.

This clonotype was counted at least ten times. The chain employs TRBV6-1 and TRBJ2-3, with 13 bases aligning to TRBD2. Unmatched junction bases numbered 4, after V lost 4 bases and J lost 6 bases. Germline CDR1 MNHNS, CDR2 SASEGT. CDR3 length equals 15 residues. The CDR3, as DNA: TGTGCCAGCAGTGCTACTAGCGGGGGGGCGGATACGCAGTATTTT. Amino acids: CASSATSGGADTQYF.

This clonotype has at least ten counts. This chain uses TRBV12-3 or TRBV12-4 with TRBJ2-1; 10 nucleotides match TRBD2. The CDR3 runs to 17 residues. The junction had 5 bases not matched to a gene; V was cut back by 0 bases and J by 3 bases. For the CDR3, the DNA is TGTGCCAGCAGTTTAGCGGCAGCGGGAGGGGTCTACAATGAGCAGTTCTTC. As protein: CASSLAAAGGVYNEQFF.

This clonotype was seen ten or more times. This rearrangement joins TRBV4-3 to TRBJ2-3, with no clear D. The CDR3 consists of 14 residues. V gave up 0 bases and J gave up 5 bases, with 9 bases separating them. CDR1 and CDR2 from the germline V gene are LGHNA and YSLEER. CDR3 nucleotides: TGCGCCAGCAGCCAAGATGGGCTTGTAGATACGCAGTATTTT. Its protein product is CASSQDGLVDTQYF.

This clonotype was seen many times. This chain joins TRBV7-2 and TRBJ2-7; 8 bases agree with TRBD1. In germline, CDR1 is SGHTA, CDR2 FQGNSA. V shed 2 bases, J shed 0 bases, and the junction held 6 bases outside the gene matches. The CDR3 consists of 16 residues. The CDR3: CASSLRADRASYEQYF. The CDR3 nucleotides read TGTGCCAGCAGCTTAAGGGCGGACAGGGCCTCCTACGAGCAGTACTTC.

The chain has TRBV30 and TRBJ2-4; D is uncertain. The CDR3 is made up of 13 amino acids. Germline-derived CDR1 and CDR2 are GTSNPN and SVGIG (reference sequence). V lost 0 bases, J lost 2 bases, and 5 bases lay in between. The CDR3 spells CAWSVQTKNIQYF. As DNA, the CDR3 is TGTGCCTGGAGTGTACAGACCAAAAACATTCAGTACTTC.

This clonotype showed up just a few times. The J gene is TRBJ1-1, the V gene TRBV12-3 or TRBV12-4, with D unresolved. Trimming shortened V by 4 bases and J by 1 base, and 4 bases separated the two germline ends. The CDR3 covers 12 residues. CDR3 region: CASSWGNTEAFF. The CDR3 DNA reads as TGTGCCAGCAGTTGGGGGAACACTGAAGCTTTCTTT.

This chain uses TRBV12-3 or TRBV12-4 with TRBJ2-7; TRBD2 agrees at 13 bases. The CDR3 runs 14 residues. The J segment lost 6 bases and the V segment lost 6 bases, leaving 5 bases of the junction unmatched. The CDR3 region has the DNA TGTGCCAGCAGGCCGGGGACTAGCGGGGTCGAGCAGTACTTC. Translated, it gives CASRPGTSGVEQYF.

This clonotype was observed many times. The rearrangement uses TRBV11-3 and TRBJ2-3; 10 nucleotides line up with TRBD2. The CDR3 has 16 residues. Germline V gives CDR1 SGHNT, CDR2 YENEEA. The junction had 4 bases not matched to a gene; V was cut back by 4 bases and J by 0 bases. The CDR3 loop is CASSSSGSLSTDTQYF. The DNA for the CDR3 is TGTGCCAGCAGCTCTAGCGGGAGTCTGAGCACAGATACGCAGTATTTT.